This TCR beta chain was observed in a study of T-cell reconstitution after alpha-beta-depleted transplantation in children. Whole-study results and caveats: Two months or so post-transplant, alpha-beta T cells reportedly derived from several hundred expanded graft clones. Surviving thymic progenitors and recipient T cells were the source of high TCRbeta diversity at day 60 in some patients. Newly made T cells mostly supplied T-cell counts and diversity one year after transplant.

Unique molecular identifiers tagged the TCRbeta library. TCRdb ran MiXCR on the PCR reads and lists one entry per CDR3 protein. The top ten clones hold approximately 9.6% of a sample with around 270,000 distinct CDR3 sequences, about 7.3% of them seen once. The CDR3 is 12 residues long. Germline CDR1 is KGHSH and CDR2 is LQKENI. Trimming removed 8 bases from V and 0 bases from J, with 7 bases in between. At least ten counts were recorded for this clonotype. The antigen is unknown. The sequence was obtained from a female patient aged 2-9 years who had a stem cell transplant for Fanconi anemia, so the T cells may come from the graft donor. This specimen was peripheral blood, taken 360 days after TCRalphabeta/CD19-depleted stem cell transplant. V usage is TRBV18 and J usage is TRBJ1-1, with D unresolved. The DNA of the CDR3 is TGTGCCAGCAGCTTGTTGAACACTGAAGCTTTCTTT. Protein product: CASSLLNTEAFF.